This note documents a single T cell receptor beta chain sequence. This specimen comes from a study of blood T cell repertoires in COVID-19. Study information: Researchers got acute and convalescent COVID-19 samples from the United States, Italy and Spain. T cells, B-cell-depleted T cells, or PBMCs supplied cDNA or gDNA.

Authors' analysis steps: Quantification of nucleated cells was approximated via reference gene primer amplification. Data came from immunoSEQ multiplex PCR; TCRdb stores just in-frame clones and leaves some out. V, J and clone size derive from that table, while D and trimming were established from the DNA sequence. The sample includes fewer than 25,000 clones, about 76% of them seen just once. The CDR3 runs to 16 residues. Germline V lookup: CDR1 KGHSH, CDR2 LQKENI. The V segment lost 6 bases and the J segment 7 bases; nucleotides outside the gene matches: 8. V and J are TRBV18 and TRBJ1-6; 11 bases match TRBD1. Sequencing was carried out using peripheral blood. This sequence was found in a man between 70 and 80 years old with acute or convalescent COVID-19. For the CDR3, the DNA is TGTGCCAGCTCCCTCGGACAGGGGGCTAGCAATTCACCCCTCCACTTT. Its translation is CASSLGQGASNSPLHF.